The 14 T cell receptor beta chains below all came from one sample that was sequenced in a study of graft-versus-host responses after intestinal transplantation. The antigens for these receptors are not known. Generated by immunoSEQ multiplex PCR, the TCRdb table keeps only in-frame clones and is missing some. The profile shows some 90,000 clones, roughly 80% of them singletons. The specimen comprised unstimulated CD4+ T cells sorted from spleen or lymph node cells, sampled before intestinal transplant. All receptors come from a human donor who received an intestinal transplant.

The CDR3 sequence: CASSSTGPPNEQYF. The DNA of the CDR3 is TGTGCCAGCAGTTCGACAGGGCCGCCCAACGAGCAGTACTTC. The chain recombines TRBV27 with TRBJ2-7; 7 positions agree with TRBD1. V lost 4 bases to trimming and J lost 5 bases; unmatched junction nucleotides: 8. The CDR3 contains 14 residues. CDR1 and CDR2 from the germline V gene are MNHEY and SMNVEV (reference sequence).

V is TRBV19 and J is TRBJ1-5; TRBD1 matches at 7 bases. The J segment lost 7 bases and the V segment lost 4 bases, leaving 4 bases of the junction unmatched. The CDR3 is made up of 13 amino acids. CDR1 is LNHDA, CDR2 SQIVND, per germline (reference sequence). CDR3 residues: CASSRDRGQPQHF. As DNA, the CDR3 is TGTGCCAGTAGTAGGGACAGAGGACAGCCCCAGCATTTT.

The genes are TRBV7-6 and TRBJ1-5; TRBD1 is a possible D gene (5 bases). V lost 5 bases to trimming and J lost 3 bases, with 17 bases between them. CDR3 length equals 16 residues. Germline V gene sequence: CDR1 SGHVS, CDR2 FNYEAQ. CDR3 residues: CASSPMVGGTNQPQHF. The CDR3 bases are TGTGCCAGCAGCCCGATGGTGGGGGGTACCAATCAGCCCCAGCATTTT.

This clone was picked up one time. The chain links TRBV6-5 to TRBJ1-6; 7 positions match TRBD1. V shed 4 bases, J shed 7 bases, and the junction held 7 bases outside the gene matches. CDR3 length equals 15 residues. In germline, CDR1 is MNHEY, CDR2 SVGAGI. CDR3 loop: CASSWDSPENSPLHF. The CDR3 DNA reads as TGTGCCAGCAGTTGGGACAGTCCCGAGAATTCACCCCTCCACTTT.

The V call is TRBV2, the J call TRBJ1-4; D call uncertain. V lost 4 bases and J 2 bases, leaving 8 bases between the germline ends. The CDR3 length is 14 residues. The germline V gene has CDR1 SNHLY and CDR2 FYNNEI. This CDR3 is CASSGSVTNEKLFF. CDR3 sequence (DNA): TGTGCCAGCAGTGGCTCGGTTACTAATGAAAAACTGTTTTTT.

This chain connects TRBV14 to TRBJ2-1; tentative D call: TRBD1 (5 bases). Germline-derived CDR1 and CDR2 are SGHDN and FVKESK. The CDR3 is made up of 15 amino acids. V lost 0 bases and J 9 bases, leaving 15 bases between the germline ends. The CDR3 nucleotides read TGTGCCAGCAGCCAAGATCGGGTGGGTAGGGGTGAGCAGTTCTTC. This encodes CASSQDRVGRGEQFF. The full variable domain, its missing parts supplied by reference TRBV14 and TRBJ2-1, is EAGVTQFPSHSVIEKGQTVTLRCDPISGHDNLYWYRRVMGKEIKFLLHFVKESKQDESGMPNNRFLAERTGGTYSTLKVQPAELEDSGVYFCASSQDRVGRGEQFFGPGTRLTVL.

The chain recombines TRBV11-2 with TRBJ2-2, with a tentative D call TRBD2 (6 bases). V shed 7 bases and J shed 0 bases, with 15 bases lying between them. CDR1 is SGHAT, CDR2 FQNNGV, per germline. The CDR3 is 16 amino acids. The CDR3 bases are TGTGCCAGCACTCTGGGACTTTTCGCGAACACCGGGGAGCTGTTTTTT. It specifies CASTLGLFANTGELFF.

J is TRBJ2-7 and V is TRBV2, with TRBD1 matching over 9 bases. From germline, CDR1 is SNHLY and CDR2 FYNNEI. With V trimmed by 7 bases and J by 0 bases, 4 bases remained unmatched. The CDR3 is 14 residues long. For the CDR3, the DNA is TGTGCCAGCACAGGACAGGGGCCCTCCTACGAGCAGTACTTC. Translation gives CASTGQGPSYEQYF.

The chain combines TRBV5-1 with TRBJ2-3, with 12 bases fitting TRBD2. The CDR3 length is 16 residues. From germline, CDR1 is SGHRS and CDR2 YFSETQ. The V segment lost 2 bases and the J segment 1 base; nucleotides outside the gene matches: 2. CDR3 bases: TGCGCCAGCAGCTTTTCTAGCGGGGGGGGCACAGATACGCAGTATTTT. Its translation is CASSFSSGGGTDTQYF.

The chain carries TRBV19 and TRBJ1-2, with D perhaps TRBD1 (6 bases). The germline gives CDR1 LNHDA, CDR2 SQIVND (reference sequence). The CDR3 has 15 residues. With 3 bases removed from V and 4 bases from J, the gap between germline ends came to 15 bases. The CDR3 protein is CASSIYDRSFYGYTF. The DNA of the CDR3 is TGTGCCAGTAGTATTTACGACAGGAGCTTCTATGGCTACACCTTC.

J is TRBJ1-1 and V is TRBV28, with D maybe TRBD1 (5 bases). The length of the CDR3 is 11 residues. V was trimmed by 8 bases and J by 11 bases, leaving 15 bases between them. Germline CDR1 is MDHEN and CDR2 is SYDVKM. The CDR3 nucleotides read TGTGCCAGCGGTCAGGGCCCCGGGGCTTTCTTT. Its translation is CASGQGPGAFF.

The CDR3 spells CASSLGQNTEAFF. The CDR3 DNA follows: TGTGCCAGCAGCTTAGGACAGAACACTGAAGCTTTCTTT. The chain carries TRBV7-8 and TRBJ1-1, with unresolved D. V was clipped by 1 base and J by 1 base, with 4 bases between them. Germline values: CDR1 SGHVS, CDR2 FQNEAQ. The CDR3 covers 13 residues. Full variable domain (missing parts from reference TRBV7-8 and TRBJ1-1): GAGVSQSPRYKVAKRGQDVALRCDPISGHVSLFWYQQALGQGPEFLTYFQNEAQLDKSGLPSDRFFAERPEGSVSTLKIQRTQQEDSAVYLCASSLGQNTEAFFGQGTRLTVV.

The chain links TRBV2 to TRBJ1-6, with D maybe TRBD1 (6 bases). The length of the CDR3 is 16 residues. The germline V and J ends were trimmed by 5 bases and 2 bases, with 13 bases remaining between them. Germline CDR1 reads SNHLY; CDR2 reads FYNNEI. In nucleotides, the CDR3 is TGTGCCAGCAGTCCGACAGGAGAAGCCTATAATTCACCCCTCCACTTT. This translates into CASSPTGEAYNSPLHF.

This clone was observed a few times. The J gene is TRBJ2-4, the V gene TRBV28; a weak D match, TRBD2 (5 bases). Germline V gene data show CDR1 as MDHEN and CDR2 as SYDVKM. The CDR3 spans 14 residues. V lost 7 bases to trimming and J lost 0 bases, with 10 bases between them. CDR3 bases: TGTGCCAGCATAGGAGGACTAGCCAAAAACATTCAGTACTTC. It translates to CASIGGLAKNIQYF.